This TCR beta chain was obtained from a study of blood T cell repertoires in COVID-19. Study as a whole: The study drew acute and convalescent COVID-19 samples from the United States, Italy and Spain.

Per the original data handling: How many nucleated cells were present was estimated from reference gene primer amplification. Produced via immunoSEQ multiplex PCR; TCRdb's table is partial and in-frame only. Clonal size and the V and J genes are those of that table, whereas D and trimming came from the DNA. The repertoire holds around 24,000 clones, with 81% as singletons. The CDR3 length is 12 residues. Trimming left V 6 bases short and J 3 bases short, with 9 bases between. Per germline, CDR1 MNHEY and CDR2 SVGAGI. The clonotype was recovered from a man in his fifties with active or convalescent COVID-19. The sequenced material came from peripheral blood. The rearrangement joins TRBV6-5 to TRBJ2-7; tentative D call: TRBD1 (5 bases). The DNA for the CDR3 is TGTGCCAGCAGGGCAGGGATCTACGAGCAGTACTTC. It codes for CASRAGIYEQYF.